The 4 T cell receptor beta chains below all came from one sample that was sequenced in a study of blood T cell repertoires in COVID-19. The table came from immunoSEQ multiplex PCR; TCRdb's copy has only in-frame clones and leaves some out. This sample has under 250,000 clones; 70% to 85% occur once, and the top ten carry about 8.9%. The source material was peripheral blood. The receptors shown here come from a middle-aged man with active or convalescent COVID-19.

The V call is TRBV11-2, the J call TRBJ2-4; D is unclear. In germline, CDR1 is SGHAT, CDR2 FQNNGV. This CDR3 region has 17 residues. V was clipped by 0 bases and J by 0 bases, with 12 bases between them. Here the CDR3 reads CASSLELDSIAKNIQYF. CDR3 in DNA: TGTGCCAGCAGCTTAGAGTTAGATTCTATAGCCAAAAACATTCAGTACTTC.

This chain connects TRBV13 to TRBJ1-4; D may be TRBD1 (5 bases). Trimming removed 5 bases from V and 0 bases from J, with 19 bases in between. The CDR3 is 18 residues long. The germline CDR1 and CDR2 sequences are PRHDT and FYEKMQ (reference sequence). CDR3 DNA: TGTGCCAGCAGCCACCTCCGGCGGGGGAGCGCAACTAATGAAAAACTGTTTTTT. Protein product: CASSHLRRGSATNEKLFF. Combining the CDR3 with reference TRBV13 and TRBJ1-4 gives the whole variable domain AAGVIQSPRHLIKEKRETATLKCYPIPRHDTVYWYQQGPGQDPQFLISFYEKMQSDKGSIPDRFSAQQFSDYHSELNMSSLELGDSALYFCASSHLRRGSATNEKLFFGSGTQLSVL.

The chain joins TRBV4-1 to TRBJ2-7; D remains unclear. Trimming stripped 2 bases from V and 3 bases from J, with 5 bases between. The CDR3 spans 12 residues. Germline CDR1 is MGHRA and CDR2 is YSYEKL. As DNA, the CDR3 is TGCGCCAGCAGCCAACCAGGCTACGAGCAGTACTTC. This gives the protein CASSQPGYEQYF.

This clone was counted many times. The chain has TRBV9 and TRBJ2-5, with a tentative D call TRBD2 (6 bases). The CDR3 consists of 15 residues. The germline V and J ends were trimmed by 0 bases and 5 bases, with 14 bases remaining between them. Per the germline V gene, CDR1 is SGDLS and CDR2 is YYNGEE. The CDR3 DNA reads TGTGCCAGCAGCGTAGAGAGGGGAGGCGATGAGACCCAGTACTTC. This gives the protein CASSVERGGDETQYF.